This TCR beta chain appears in the sequencing data of a study of T cells in localized non-small cell lung cancer. Whole-study findings and limits: The greatest T cell clonality was found in uninvolved adjacent lung (higher than in tumor).

This clone has just one count. Its antigen is currently unknown. Method: immunoSEQ multiplex PCR; TCRdb's copy keeps in-frame clones and lacks some. The table shows about 41,000 clones, with around 83% occurring only once. The germline V gene has CDR1 MDHEN and CDR2 SYDVKM. V lost 4 bases, J lost 0 bases, and 13 bases lay in between. The CDR3 is made up of 16 amino acids. Material: PBMCs, obtained before any cancer treatment. The chain recombines TRBV28 with TRBJ2-1; maybe TRBD2 (6 bases). The receptor's source is a man aged 35-75 years with stage II lung adenocarcinoma. The CDR3 region is CASSSPVGGSYNEQFF. The CDR3 nucleotides read TGTGCCAGCAGTTCCCCGGTGGGGGGCTCCTACAATGAGCAGTTCTTC.